Sequencing of this TCR beta chain was carried out in a study of beta chain features in type 1 diabetes (dated by TCRdb to the late 2010s). Regarding the study in general: Mean age, gender distribution, total cell number and subset yield did not differ between patients and healthy donors. A total of approximately 110,000,000 sorted cells were examined across all samples, and a strong correlation was observed between cell number per subset and RNA yield. In the study, recently diagnosed type 1 diabetes patients and matched healthy donors were compared on the TCRB repertoires of their sorted circulating CD4+ T cell subsets. Regulatory and stem cell-like memory subsets were obtained from only 8 patients and about eight healthy donors, while naive and central memory subsets were obtained from all 28 donors. Findings and caveats that apply to the study as a whole: Naive, central memory and regulatory TCRB repertoires appeared more similar among patients than among healthy donors. Because cDNA was sequenced instead of genomic DNA, highly expressing activated cells could be over-represented, though the groups showed no difference in activation or CD3 levels. Fewer insertions and more nucleotide deletions at VDJ recombination sites were observed in patients with type 1 diabetes, implying thymic rearrangement abnormalities. Shorter templates might be favored by PCR, yet because patient and control samples were amplified and corrected together, any such skew would affect both groups equally. Only small numbers of individuals were included in the HLA sub-analyses, which left unresolved whether HLA type had any influence on TCRB rearrangement. In all four CD4+ subsets, TCRB CDR3 length was moderately but significantly shorter in type 1 diabetes patients.

A word on this clone: The antigen it binds to is not known. It has no much larger one-base neighbor in the sample; base qualities were not kept.

The High Capacity cDNA Reverse Transcription Kit was used to reverse transcribe all of the isolated RNA, meaning that expressed TCRB transcripts were what got sequenced. Deep immunoSEQ sequencing was applied to naive, central memory and regulatory T cell samples, giving an average of about 3.57 million total reads per sample. Sorted cells were lysed in RLT buffer and RNA was extracted with DNase-treated RNeasy Micro or Mini kits, depending on cell number. To prevent cross-contamination, every cell subset was processed on its own, while patient and healthy donor samples were processed together. The immunoSEQ multiplex PCR was used to amplify TCRB sequences from cDNA, generating 87-bp fragments that spanned the CDR3 region. Sequencing of the amplicons was performed on the Illumina HiSeq platform. The paper's data handling went like this. PCR bias was computationally corrected using synthetic template baselines, reads within Hamming distance 2 were collapsed, and singletons that could not be merged were discarded. Reads were aligned against IMGT to assign V, D and J genes, CDR3 length and insertions or deletions at six rearrangement sites. Within each subset, clonotype counts were normalized to sorted cell number, and only after that were true diversity and Gini coefficients computed with the tcR R package. The overlap coefficient, calculated on TCRB nucleotide sequences, was used to quantify repertoire sharing. Out-of-frame TCRB sequences from naive cells were analyzed as a proxy for the pre-selection repertoire. Drawn from immuneACCESS, this table holds only the in-frame rearrangements with V and J called that TCRdb kept. Clones are partly lost; checked studies trace under half to an unresolved V gene and leave the rest unexplained. That table is the source of V, J and clone size, and D and trimming were worked out from the DNA. The sample contains fewer than 900,000 clones, 15% to 20% of them found a single time. 0.02% to 0.025% of the sample comes from the top ten.

Each donor gave one peripheral blood draw, roughly 120 mL on average, collected into heparinised tubes. A BD FACSAria II and a panel including CD45RO, CCR7, CD25, CD127, CD95 and CD27 were used to sort naive, central memory, regulatory and stem cell-like memory CD4+ T cells. Purity was above 95% for every sorted population. PBMCs were isolated immediately by Lymphoprep density gradient centrifugation and stained directly without culture. So that batch effects would be minimized, each experiment stained and sorted samples in pairs, pairing one healthy donor with one patient. From the cysteine through the phenylalanine, the CDR3 covers 19 amino acids. Of all the DNA, just the CDR3 is kept, 57 bases in frame from base 1. V loses 0 bases at its end and J loses 3 bases; junction bases beyond the gene matches: 10. Taken from the germline V gene, the CDR1 and CDR2 loops are ENHRY and SYGVKD.

The source is a woman between 18 and 30 years old in good health. Input material: naive CD4+ T cells from blood. This specimen's cell subset or site label, interpreted: true naive CD4+ T cells. Recombination linked TRBV10-3 to TRBJ2-7; 14 middle bases align to TRBD2. The DNA is TGTGCCATCAGTGAGTCGGTGGGACTAGCGGGAGTGGGGGTCTACGAGCAGTACTTC. Its protein is CAISESVGLAGVGVYEQYF.